Below are 9 T cell receptor beta chains sequenced from a single sample in a study of regulatory T cells in long-lasting Graves disease. Arm-PCR with iRepertoire HTBI primers amplified the CDR3 regions for these TCR beta libraries. MiXCR was run by TCRdb on the multiplex PCR reads, yielding one entry per CDR3 protein. Of a few hundred thousand distinct CDR3 sequences detected, 14% to 15% appear once; the ten largest clones hold about 8.3%. The sample's time point: newly diagnosed GD, antithyroid drugs for less than 3 months. Following extraction of RNA from PBMCs, that RNA was used to make the TCR library. These data were also filed under a second study, of T cells in Graves' hyperthyroidism and ophthalmopathy.

The starting material was peripheral blood mononuclear cells (PBMCs), obtained at new diagnosis, from a patient treated with antithyroid drugs. The receptors stem from a woman aged 40 to 55 with Graves disease.

This clonotype was picked up a small number of times. The conserved phenylalanine or tryptophan is not found at the CDR3 terminus, so this likely reflects a read error. The DNA is omitted, as the CDR3 cannot be located on it reliably, and the CDR3 follows TCRdb's listing. The chain combines TRBV10-3 with TRBJ2-1; the D segment call TRBD1 is taken from the table without a DNA check. Including both end residues, the CDR3 is 12 amino acids long. Germline CDR1 ENHRY, CDR2 SYGVKD. CDR3 residues: CAISPPGAPIVL.

A few counts support this clonotype. This chain joins TRBV7-2 and TRBJ2-1, with 11 bases identical to TRBD2. CDR3 size: 15 residues. V was pared by 4 bases and J by 8 bases, with 7 bases of the junction left unmatched. The germline V gene encodes CDR1 SGHTA and CDR2 FQGNSA. CDR3: CASSSTSGSVYEQFF. The DNA of the CDR3 is TGTGCCAGCAGCTCCACTAGCGGGAGTGTCTATGAGCAGTTCTTC.

This clonotype was seen many times. This sequence joins TRBV18 and TRBJ2-5; D remains ambiguous. CDR3 length equals 12 residues. The germline V gene encodes CDR1 KGHSH and CDR2 LQKENI. Trimming took 5 bases from V and 0 from J, leaving 4 bases between them. CDR3 sequence reads: CASSSYQETQYF. The CDR3 DNA reads TGTGCCAGCTCATCGTACCAAGAGACCCAGTACTTC.

The chain carries TRBV6-4 and TRBJ2-7; possibly TRBD2 for D (6 bases). V dropped 3 bases and J dropped 2 bases, with 8 bases sitting between them. Germline assignment: CDR1 MRHNA and CDR2 SNTAGT. This CDR3 comprises 13 residues. As DNA, the CDR3 is TGTGCCAGCAGTGAGCGCGGGGCCTACGAGCAGTACTTC. It codes for CASSERGAYEQYF.

This clonotype was observed at least ten times. The chain couples TRBV20-1 to TRBJ2-3; TRBD2 is a possible D gene (5 bases). Trimming took off 3 bases at V and 2 bases at J, with 15 bases between the two ends. CDR1 and CDR2 (germline): DFQATT, SNEGSKA (reference sequence). CDR3 length equals 15 residues. CDR3 amino acids: CSARDLDSPTDTQYF. The CDR3 nucleotides read TGCAGTGCTAGGGACTTAGATTCCCCCACAGATACGCAGTATTTT.

Many counts were recorded for this clonotype. The DNA for the CDR3 is TGTGCCAGCAGGGGACAGGCCAATCAGCCCCAGCATTTT. Protein: CASRGQANQPQHF. This chain links TRBV6-2 or TRBV6-3 with TRBJ1-5; TRBD1 aligns across 8 bases. CDR1 and CDR2 from the germline V gene are MNHEY and SVGEGT. The CDR3 extends over 13 amino acids. Trimming removed 6 bases from V and 3 bases from J; junction bases left unmatched: 1.

This clonotype was observed a handful of times. The gene calls are TRBV7-9 and TRBJ2-1; 11 bases line up with TRBD2. With V trimmed by 5 bases and J by 7 bases, 16 bases remained unmatched. This CDR3 region has 18 residues. Looked up from germline, CDR1 is SEHNR and CDR2 is FQNEAQ (reference sequence). The CDR3 nucleotides are TGTGCCAGCAGCCCAAACAACGAGGGACTAGCGGAATCTAATGAGCAGTTCTTC. Its translation is CASSPNNEGLAESNEQFF.

This clonotype has a count of ten or more. The genes are TRBV11-2 and TRBJ2-7; maybe TRBD1 (6 bases). Per the germline V gene, CDR1 is SGHAT and CDR2 is FQNNGV. This CDR3 has 18 residues. V was shortened by 1 base and J by 0 bases, with 19 bases between the two germline ends. The CDR3, as DNA: TGTGCCAGCAGCTTAGGGTTGTTGTGGGGGCAGAGCTCCTACGAGCAGTACTTC. This codes for CASSLGLLWGQSSYEQYF.

The V gene is TRBV7-2, the J gene TRBJ2-7; D perhaps matches TRBD2 (6 bases). V gave up 2 bases and J gave up 1 base, with 15 bases separating them. Germline CDR1 SGHTA, CDR2 FQGNSA. The CDR3 has 16 residues. In nucleotides, the CDR3 is TGTGCCAGCAGCTTACGTACCGGGAGCAGTTCCTACGAGCAGTACTTC. Its translation is CASSLRTGSSSYEQYF.